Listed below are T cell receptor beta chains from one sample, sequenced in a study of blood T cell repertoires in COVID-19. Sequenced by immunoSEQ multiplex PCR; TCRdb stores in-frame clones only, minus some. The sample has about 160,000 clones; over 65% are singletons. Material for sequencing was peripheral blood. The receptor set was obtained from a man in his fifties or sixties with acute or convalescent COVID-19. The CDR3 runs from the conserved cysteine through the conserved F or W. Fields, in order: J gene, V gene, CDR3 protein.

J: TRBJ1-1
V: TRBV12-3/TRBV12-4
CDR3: CASSLNGATEAFF

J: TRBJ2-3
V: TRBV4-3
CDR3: CASSQDASGGTTDTQYF

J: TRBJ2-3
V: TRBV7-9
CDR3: CASSHRQGYTDTQYF

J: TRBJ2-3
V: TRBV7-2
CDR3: CASRSHRRDTQYF

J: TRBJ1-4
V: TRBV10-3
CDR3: CAISEGNQGTGGGEKLFF

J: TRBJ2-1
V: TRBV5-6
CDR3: CASSFGGISVHEQFF

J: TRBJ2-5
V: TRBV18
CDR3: CASSQDSLPGETQYF

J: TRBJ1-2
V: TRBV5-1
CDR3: CASSSNRDTDSYGYTF

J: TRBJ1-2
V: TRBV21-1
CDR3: CASSKEVVYRVDNLLSYGYTF

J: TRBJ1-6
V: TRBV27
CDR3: CASSWDSTANSPLHF

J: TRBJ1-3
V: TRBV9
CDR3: CASSGTGSGNTIYF

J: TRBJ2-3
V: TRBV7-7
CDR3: CASSPGSSGTDTQYF

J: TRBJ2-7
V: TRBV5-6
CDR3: CASSGRGQGASHEQYF

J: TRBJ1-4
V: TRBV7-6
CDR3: CASSDGQGINEKLFF

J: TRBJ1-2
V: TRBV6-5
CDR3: CASSTSPIEGYTF

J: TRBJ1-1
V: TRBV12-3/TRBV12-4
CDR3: CASSLGGMGSFF

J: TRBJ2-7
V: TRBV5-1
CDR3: CASSSQVGTGGPEQYF

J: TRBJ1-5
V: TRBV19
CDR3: CASADRNSNQPQHF

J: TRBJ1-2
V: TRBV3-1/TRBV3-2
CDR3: CASSQESGGWLDGYTF

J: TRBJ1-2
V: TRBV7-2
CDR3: CASSFVSGYGYTF

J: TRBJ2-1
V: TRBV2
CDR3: CASSVRSGETYNEQFF

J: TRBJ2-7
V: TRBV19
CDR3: CASSISYGGTYEQYF

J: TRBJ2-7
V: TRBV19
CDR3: CASSSSSGGSYEQYF

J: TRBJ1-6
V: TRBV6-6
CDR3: CASSYLMASNSPLHF

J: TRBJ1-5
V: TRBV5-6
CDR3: CASSLQGWPYSNQPQHF

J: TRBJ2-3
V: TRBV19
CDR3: CASSLGGYTDTQYF

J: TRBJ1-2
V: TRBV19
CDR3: CATAGWDYGYTF

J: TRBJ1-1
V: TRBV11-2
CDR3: CASSLGQQNTEAFF

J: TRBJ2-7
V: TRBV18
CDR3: CASSPGVYEQYF

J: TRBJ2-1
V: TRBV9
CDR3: CASSPPPGSYNEQFF

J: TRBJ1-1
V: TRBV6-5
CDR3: CASTILQMNTEAFF

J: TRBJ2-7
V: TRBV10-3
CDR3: CAISGAGLLPFYEQYF